These 18 T cell receptor beta chains came from one sample sequenced in a study of T cell clonality in common variable immunodeficiency (dated by TCRdb to 2015 to 2017). Library construction relied on the immunoSEQ multiplex PCR assay. This immuneACCESS table, as held by TCRdb, lists in-frame sequences with V and J called but not all clones. Of the missing ones, under half trace to an unresolved V gene in checked studies; the others have no known cause. This sample contains roughly 60,000 clones, none of which is a singleton. The biggest ten clones account for roughly 1.7% of the sample. Specimen: peripheral blood mononuclear cells. Receptor source: a person aged 18 to 75 in good health.

This clone was observed many times. Coverage ceases 3 residues before the CDR3 finishes, and the germline J gene fills in the end. The chain uses TRBV30 and TRBJ2-3; possibly TRBD2 for D (7 bases). In germline, CDR1 is GTSNPN, CDR2 SVGIG (reference sequence). CDR3 length: 14 amino acids. Trimming cost V 2 bases and J 1 base, with 10 bases left between them. The CDR3 here is CAWSWGGGTDTQYF. The covered CDR3 bases are TGTGCCTGGAGTTGGGGGGGCGGCACAGATACG.

This clone has at least ten counts. Coverage ceases 3 residues before the CDR3 finishes, and the germline J gene fills in the end. V usage is TRBV6-1 and J usage is TRBJ1-6, with TRBD1 matching 10 bases. Germline V gene lookup returns CDR1 MNHNS and CDR2 SASEGT. The CDR3 covers 16 residues. The V segment lost 4 bases and the J segment 7 bases; nucleotides outside the gene matches: 7. The chain's CDR3 is CASSGDRGRGNSPLHF. The part of the CDR3 DNA that was read is TGTGCCAGCAGTGGAGACAGGGGGCGCGGGAATTCACCC.

This clone has a count of ten or more. Read coverage stops 3 residues before the CDR3 terminus; the germline J gene supplies the remainder. The chain joins TRBV7-8 to TRBJ2-2, with D possibly TRBD1 on 6 matching bases. The CDR3 has 15 residues. V was pared by 0 bases and J by 4 bases, with 9 bases between. Germline-derived CDR1 and CDR2 are SGHVS and FQNEAQ. The part of the CDR3 DNA that was read is TGTGCCAGCAGCTTAGCCGGGACACCCACCGGGGAG. Translated: CASSLAGTPTGE. The entire CDR3 protein reads CASSLAGTPTGELFF.

This clone showed up many times. The read terminates 3 residues before the CDR3 end, so the remaining end is supplied by the germline J gene. The chain links TRBV20-1 to TRBJ1-1; no reliable D call. With 2 bases removed from V and 2 bases from J, the gap between germline ends came to 18 bases. The CDR3 sequence is 16 residues long. The germline gives CDR1 DFQATT, CDR2 SNEGSKA (reference sequence). The chain's CDR3 is CSARPFQLGINTEAFF. The CDR3 bases that were read are TGCAGTGCTAGACCTTTCCAACTAGGGATAAACACTGAA.

This clone was recorded at least ten times. Read data end 3 residues before the CDR3 end; the end is taken from the germline J gene. J is TRBJ2-7 and V is TRBV10-3, with D perhaps TRBD1 (6 bases). This CDR3 contains 16 residues. Trimming removed 0 bases at V and 4 bases at J, with 16 bases between. Germline CDR1 and CDR2: ENHRY and SYGVKD. CDR3 bases read: TGTGCCATCAGTGAGTCTACAGGGAGAAATTTTTACGAG. Its translation: CAISESTGRNFYE. The CDR3 reads in full as CAISESTGRNFYEQYF.

There are many counts of this clone. The read terminates 3 residues before the CDR3 end, so the remaining end is supplied by the germline J gene. The J gene is TRBJ2-7, the V gene TRBV30, with unresolved D. The germline V gene has CDR1 GTSNPN and CDR2 SVGIG (reference sequence). This CDR3 has 12 residues. The CDR3 loop reads CTNLVRNPEQYF. The covered CDR3 bases are TGTACTAACCTAGTAAGAAACCCCGAG.

This clone was counted many times. The CDR3 is cut off 3 residues early in the read; its end comes from the germline J gene. The gene calls are TRBV6-2 or TRBV6-3 and TRBJ2-1; D gene unclear. V gave up 9 bases and J gave up 4 bases, with 10 bases separating them. This CDR3 is built from 12 residues. The germline CDR1 and CDR2 sequences are MNHEY and SVGEGT. CDR3: CARNCEYNEQFF. The sequenced part of the CDR3 DNA is TGTGCCAGGAACTGTGAGTACAATGAG.

Ten or more counts support this clone. Read coverage stops 3 residues before the CDR3 terminus; the germline J gene supplies the remainder. The rearrangement joins TRBV20-1 to TRBJ2-7; possible D gene TRBD1, 6 bases. Germline V gene lookup returns CDR1 DFQATT and CDR2 SNEGSKA (reference sequence). Between the trimmed V and J ends, which lost 4 bases and 1 base, there was a span of 20 bases. This CDR3 contains 16 residues. The covered CDR3 bases are TGCAGTGCTAAACCCTTGGGGGCTTGGGGTTCCTACGAG. It specifies CSAKPLGAWGSYE. The entire CDR3 protein is CSAKPLGAWGSYEQYF.

This clone has a count of ten or more. From the germline J gene comes the end of the CDR3, since the read stops 3 residues before it. The J gene is TRBJ2-2, the V gene TRBV4-1; no clear D. Trimming took 1 base from V and 5 from J, leaving 17 bases between them. The V gene's germline CDR1 is MGHRA and CDR2 YSYEKL. CDR3 length: 17 residues. The sequenced CDR3 bases are TGCGCCAGCAGCCAAGTTCCTAGAGGCCCTATTACCGGGGAG. This codes for CASSQVPRGPITGE. The full CDR3 is CASSQVPRGPITGELFF.

This clone was seen at least ten times. The read is 3 residues too short to cover the CDR3 end, so that end is filled in from the germline J gene. This chain joins TRBV19 and TRBJ2-7; TRBD1 matches at 9 bases. V was clipped by 6 bases and J by 0 bases; unmatched bases: 6. The length of the CDR3 is 15 residues. Germline V gene sequence: CDR1 LNHDA, CDR2 SQIVND (reference sequence). CDR3 loop: CASSPGTGPSYEQYF. The DNA read from the CDR3 is TGTGCCAGTAGCCCTGGGACAGGGCCCTCCTACGAG.

This clone was counted at least ten times. The read is 3 residues too short to cover the CDR3 end, so that end is filled in from the germline J gene. This rearrangement joins TRBV30 to TRBJ1-1, with D possibly TRBD1 on 6 matching bases. The CDR3 runs 13 residues. Germline V lookup: CDR1 GTSNPN, CDR2 SVGIG (reference sequence). The part of the CDR3 DNA that was read is TGTGCCTGGGCCTCCCAGCTCCAGGGGGAA. Translated: CAWASQLQGE. The whole CDR3 region reads CAWASQLQGEAFF.

CDR3 region: CASSGTAKHEKLFF. Incomplete CDR3 DNA: TGTGCCAGTAGTGGGACAGCGAAACATGAAAAA. This chain connects TRBV19 to TRBJ1-4; 7 nucleotides align to TRBD1. The read comes to an end 3 residues before the CDR3 does, leaving the germline J gene to fill in the end. In germline, CDR1 is LNHDA, CDR2 SQIVND (reference sequence). Unmatched junction bases numbered 6, after V lost 5 bases and J lost 6 bases. The CDR3 covers 14 residues.

This clone was detected ten times or more. Sequencing ends 3 residues short of the CDR3 end; the germline J gene provides the rest. This rearrangement joins TRBV7-2 to TRBJ2-7, with D perhaps matching TRBD1 (6 bases). The CDR3 runs 13 residues. The V and J ends lost 4 bases and 5 bases respectively, with 12 bases between them. Looked up from germline, CDR1 is SGHTA and CDR2 is FQGNSA. This chain's CDR3 is CASSSDRRDEQYF. The CDR3 DNA, read in part, is TGTGCCAGCAGCTCGGACAGACGGGACGAG.

This clone came up a few times. The sequenced part of the CDR3 DNA is TGTGCCAGCTCGACAGCTAGCGGTGACACCGGGGAG. Translation gives CASSTASGDTGE. The complete CDR3 protein is CASSTASGDTGELFF. This chain uses TRBV18 with TRBJ2-2, with 7 bases that match TRBD2. The CDR3 extends 3 residues past the end of the read, so its final part is completed from the germline J gene. The germline gives CDR1 KGHSH, CDR2 LQKENI. V was clipped by 6 bases and J by 3 bases; unmatched bases: 7. The CDR3 consists of 15 residues.

Worth noting for this clone: The CDR3 end falls 3 residues outside the read, so it is completed with the germline J gene. This sequence joins TRBV2 and TRBJ2-5; the match to TRBD1 covers 8 bases. V lost 8 bases to trimming and J lost 5 bases; unmatched junction nucleotides: 13. The CDR3 totals 15 residues. The germline gives CDR1 SNHLY, CDR2 FYNNEI. The CDR3 reads CASAEGQGSGETQYF. Incomplete CDR3 DNA: TGTGCCAGCGCAGAAGGACAGGGAAGCGGCGAGACC.

In this sample, this clone turned up many times. The CDR3 end is not reached by the read, which stops 3 residues before it; the germline J gene fills it in. J is TRBJ2-3 and V is TRBV4-2; 11 positions match TRBD2. Germline V lookup: CDR1 LGHNA, CDR2 YNFKEQ. The length of the CDR3 is 20 residues. Trimming at V came to 4 bases and at J to 0 bases, leaving 15 bases not matched to a gene. The CDR3 reads CASSPDVGTSGETSTDTQYF. The DNA read from the CDR3 is TGTGCCAGCAGCCCCGATGTCGGGACTAGCGGAGAAACTAGCACAGATACG.

This clone occurred many times. CDR3 DNA, as far as it was read: TGTGCCAGTATGCGGACAGGGGGGGCCGGGGAG. It is translated as CASMRTGGAGE. The CDR3 reads in full as CASMRTGGAGELFF. The chain couples TRBV19 to TRBJ2-2; the match to TRBD1 covers 10 bases. The CDR3 end is not reached by the read, which stops 3 residues before it; the germline J gene fills it in. V dropped 7 bases and J dropped 6; count of bases not matched to a gene: 5. Germline CDR1 LNHDA, CDR2 SQIVND (reference sequence). The CDR3 totals 14 residues.

The table lists this clone with many counts. The read is 3 residues too short to cover the CDR3 end, so that end is filled in from the germline J gene. This chain connects TRBV24-1 to TRBJ2-3, with TRBD1 matching 10 bases. Germline CDR1 KGHDR, CDR2 SFDVKD. Unmatched junction bases numbered 7, after V lost 5 bases and J lost 0 bases. The CDR3 has 17 amino acids. The CDR3 DNA, read in part, is TGTGCCACCAGTGCGGGACAGGGGTCTTTTAGCACAGATACG. Amino acid sequence: CATSAGQGSFSTDT. The entire CDR3 reads CATSAGQGSFSTDTQYF.